What follows is one TCR beta chain and its context. The data are from a study of blood T cell repertoires in COVID-19. Overall study: T cells, B-cell-depleted T cells, or PBMCs supplied cDNA or gDNA.

Germline CDR1 reads SGDLS; CDR2 reads YYNGEE. The CDR3 length is 13 residues. V was shortened by 4 bases and J by 3 bases, with 5 bases between the two germline ends. In the authors' methods: Amplification from reference gene primers served as the basis for estimated nucleated cell counts. Assay used: immunoSEQ multiplex PCR; TCRdb lists only in-frame clones, some missing. D and trimming were read from the DNA, whereas the V and J calls and clone size are those reported in that table. The profile shows 150,000 to 200,000 clones, approximately 81% of them singletons. This receptor was obtained from a woman aged 70 to 79 with COVID-19, enrolled during active disease. This chain connects TRBV9 to TRBJ2-6; D is ambiguous. Sequenced: peripheral blood. CDR3 residues: CASSTRGANVLTF. DNA of the CDR3: TGTGCCAGCAGCACGCGTGGGGCCAACGTCCTGACTTTC.